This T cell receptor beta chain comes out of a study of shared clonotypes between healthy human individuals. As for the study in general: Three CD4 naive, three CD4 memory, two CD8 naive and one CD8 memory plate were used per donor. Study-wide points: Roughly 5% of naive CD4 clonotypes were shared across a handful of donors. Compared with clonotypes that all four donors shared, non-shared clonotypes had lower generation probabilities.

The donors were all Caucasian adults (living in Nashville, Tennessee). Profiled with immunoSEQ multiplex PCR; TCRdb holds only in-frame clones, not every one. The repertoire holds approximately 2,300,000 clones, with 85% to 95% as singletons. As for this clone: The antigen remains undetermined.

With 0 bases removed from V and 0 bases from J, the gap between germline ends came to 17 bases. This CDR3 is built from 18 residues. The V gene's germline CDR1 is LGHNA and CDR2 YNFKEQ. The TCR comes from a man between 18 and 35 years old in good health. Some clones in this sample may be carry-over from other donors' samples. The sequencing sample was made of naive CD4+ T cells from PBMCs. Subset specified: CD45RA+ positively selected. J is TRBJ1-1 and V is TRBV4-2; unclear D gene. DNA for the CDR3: TGTGCCAGCAGCCAAGACAGCATGCGAGGGAACCTGAACACTGAAGCTTTCTTT. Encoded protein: CASSQDSMRGNLNTEAFF.